This T cell receptor beta chain was sequenced during a study of blood T cell repertoires in COVID-19. Germline V lookup: CDR1 SGHRS, CDR2 YFSETQ. V lost 6 bases and J lost 4, with 19 bases in between. The CDR3 has 15 residues. Generated by immunoSEQ multiplex PCR, the TCRdb table keeps only in-frame clones and is missing some. The sample includes 200,000 to 300,000 clones, around nine tenths of them seen just once. Sequencing was carried out using peripheral blood. This chain connects TRBV5-1 to TRBJ1-1, with D hard to call. The TCR was taken from a woman aged 55-75 years who had recovered from COVID-19. The CDR3 DNA is TGCGCCAGCACCCCCGGATGGGGTGAGGGCACTGAAGCTTTCTTT. Translation: CASTPGWGEGTEAFF. Together with reference TRBV5-1 and TRBJ1-1, the CDR3 gives the full variable domain: KAGVTQTPRYLIKTRGQQVTLSCSPISGHRSVSWYQQTPGQGLQFLFEYFSETQRNKGNFPGRFSGRQFSNSRSEMNVSTLELGDSALYLCASTPGWGEGTEAFFGQGTRLTVV.